Sequencing of this TCR beta chain was carried out in a study of control samples from healthy donors and cancer patients. V dropped 4 bases and J dropped 4 bases, with 11 bases sitting between them. Germline values: CDR1 KGHDR, CDR2 SFDVKD. CDR3 length equals 14 residues. Some clones are missing from TCRdb's copy, which holds only in-frame ones; the method was immunoSEQ multiplex PCR. The table has approximately 53,000 clones, around 90% seen once. This receptor was obtained from a man aged 25 to 45 with colorectal cancer. The sequenced material came from PBMCs. This chain uses TRBV24-1 with TRBJ2-3; tentative D call: TRBD2 (5 bases). The chain's CDR3 is CATSDRGRADTQYF. The CDR3 nucleotides read TGTGCCACCAGTGACCGGGGAAGGGCAGATACGCAGTATTTT.